Listed here are 23 T cell receptor beta chains from one sample, sequenced in a study of blood T cell repertoires in COVID-19. Clones were sequenced by immunoSEQ multiplex PCR, and TCRdb holds only the in-frame ones, with some missing. The data show about 140,000 clones, with roughly four fifths seen just once and roughly 9% held by the top ten. Sequenced material: peripheral blood. These receptors were taken from a woman aged 45-65 years with active or convalescent COVID-19.

The chain joins TRBV3-1 (or the pseudogene TRBV3-2) to TRBJ2-7; TRBD1 matches at 9 bases. This CDR3 is built from 16 residues. CDR1 LGHDT and CDR2 YNNKEL come from the germline V gene (reference sequence). The V gene end was trimmed by 0 bases and the J gene end by 7 bases; junction bases not matched to a gene: 10. The CDR3 DNA reads as TGTGCCAGCAGCCAAGAATCGACAGGGGGTCGGGCAGAGCAGTACTTC. It yields the protein CASSQESTGGRAEQYF.

The V call is TRBV18, the J call TRBJ1-2; TRBD1 matches 11 bases. This CDR3 contains 15 residues. Losses at the gene ends were 5 bases for V and 8 bases for J; bases not matched to a gene: 10. Per germline, CDR1 KGHSH and CDR2 LQKENI. CDR3 residues: CASSAAGQGAEGYTF. CDR3 DNA sequence: TGTGCCAGCTCAGCAGCCGGACAGGGGGCCGAGGGCTACACCTTC.

This clone appeared a few times. V and J are TRBV2 and TRBJ1-1, with D possibly being TRBD1 (5 bases). Germline CDR1 and CDR2: SNHLY and FYNNEI. CDR3 size: 15 residues. The V and J ends lost 5 bases and 1 base respectively, with 14 bases between them. The CDR3 here is CASSIGREGNTEAFF. Written as DNA, the CDR3 is TGTGCCAGCAGTATCGGCAGGGAAGGGAACACTGAAGCTTTCTTT. Looking up the rest from reference TRBV2 and TRBJ1-1 gives the full variable domain: EPEVTQTPSHQVTQMGQEVILRCVPISNHLYFYWYRQILGQKVEFLVSFYNNEISEKSEIFDDQFSVERPDGSNFTLKIRSTKLEDSAMYFCASSIGREGNTEAFFGQGTRLTVV.

The V and J genes are TRBV28 and TRBJ2-7; TRBD1 matches at 7 bases. The J segment lost 2 bases and the V segment lost 3 bases, leaving 7 bases of the junction unmatched. There are 15 residues in the CDR3. Per the germline V gene, CDR1 is MDHEN and CDR2 is SYDVKM. CDR3 in amino acids: CASSFQDRITYEQYF. The CDR3 DNA follows: TGTGCCAGCAGTTTCCAGGACAGGATCACCTACGAGCAGTACTTC.

The chain employs TRBV28 and TRBJ1-4; D is ambiguous. V was clipped by 5 bases and J by 8 bases, with 15 bases between them. CDR3 length: 14 residues. The germline gives CDR1 MDHEN, CDR2 SYDVKM. CDR3 in amino acids: CASSLNPRSEKLFF. The CDR3, as DNA: TGTGCCAGCAGTCTAAACCCTCGTTCCGAAAAACTGTTTTTT.

The chain employs TRBV6-5 and TRBJ2-5; D might be TRBD2 (6 bases). This CDR3 region has 11 residues. CDR1 is MNHEY and CDR2 is SVGAGI in the germline V gene. V was cut by 8 bases and J by 5 bases, with 9 bases left in between. DNA of the CDR3: TGTGCCAGCGGGAGGCTGGAGACCCAGTACTTC. This sequence encodes CASGRLETQYF.

The chain employs TRBV6-1 and TRBJ2-6; D possibly corresponds to TRBD1 (5 bases). The CDR3 runs to 17 residues. The germline V gene has CDR1 MNHNS and CDR2 SASEGT. The ends were cut back, 1 base at V and 0 bases at J, with 10 bases in the middle. The CDR3 sequence is CASSEETESSGANVLTF. In DNA form, the CDR3 reads TGTGCCAGCAGTGAAGAGACAGAGAGCTCTGGGGCCAACGTCCTGACTTTC.

This chain links TRBV4-2 with TRBJ1-5; D is uncertain. CDR1 LGHNA and CDR2 YNFKEQ come from the germline V gene. V lost 1 base, J lost 2 bases, and 9 bases lay in between. CDR3 length: 15 amino acids. CDR3 loop: CASSQVSGGNQPQHF. As DNA, the CDR3 is TGTGCCAGCAGCCAAGTCTCCGGAGGCAATCAGCCCCAGCATTTT.

This chain links TRBV3-1 (or the pseudogene TRBV3-2) with TRBJ2-5; 7 positions match TRBD1. The V gene end was trimmed by 4 bases and the J gene end by 5 bases; junction bases not matched to a gene: 10. The germline CDR1 and CDR2 sequences are LGHDT and YNNKEL (reference sequence). This CDR3 contains 15 residues. CDR3 coding DNA: TGTGCCAGCAGCCCCGGGACAGCCGAGGGGGAGACCCAGTACTTC. Its translation: CASSPGTAEGETQYF.

The V and J genes are TRBV30 and TRBJ1-2; D is unclear. V lost 3 bases to trimming and J lost 7 bases, with 6 bases between them. This CDR3 region has 10 residues. Germline V lookup: CDR1 GTSNPN, CDR2 SVGIG (reference sequence). CDR3 sequence: CAWRELGYTF. The CDR3 nucleotides are TGTGCCTGGAGGGAGCTTGGCTACACCTTC. The whole variable domain, filled in from reference TRBV30 and TRBJ1-2, reads SQTIHQWPATLVQPVGSPLSLECTVEGTSNPNLYWYRQAAGRGLQLLFYSVGIGQISSEVPQNLSASRPQDRQFILSSKKLLLSDSGFYLCAWRELGYTFGSGTRLTVV.

The chain employs TRBV28 and TRBJ2-1, with no clear D. The length of the CDR3 is 13 residues. CDR1 and CDR2 (germline): MDHEN, SYDVKM. V was clipped by 2 bases and J by 5 bases, with 7 bases between them. CDR3 in amino acids: CASSLENHNEQFF. The CDR3 DNA reads TGTGCCAGCAGTTTAGAGAACCACAATGAGCAGTTCTTC. Filled out from reference TRBV28 and TRBJ2-1, the complete variable domain reads DVKVTQSSRYLVKRTGEKVFLECVQDMDHENMFWYRQDPGLGLRLIYFSYDVKMKEKGDIPEGYSVSREKKERFSLILESASTNQTSMYLCASSLENHNEQFFGPGTRLTVL.

The chain joins TRBV5-1 to TRBJ1-2; 7 bases are shared with TRBD1. The CDR3 covers 15 residues. Germline V gene lookup returns CDR1 SGHRS and CDR2 YFSETQ. V lost 4 bases to trimming and J lost 4 bases; unmatched junction nucleotides: 10. CDR3 loop: CASSPGTAFSYGYTF. DNA of the CDR3: TGCGCCAGCAGCCCAGGGACAGCTTTTTCCTATGGCTACACCTTC.

This rearrangement joins TRBV7-9 to TRBJ1-3, with 8 bases identical to TRBD1. The CDR3 contains 17 residues. Germline lookup yields CDR1 SEHNR and CDR2 FQNEAQ (reference sequence). The V segment lost 5 bases and the J segment 10 bases; nucleotides outside the gene matches: 19. CDR3 DNA sequence: TGTGCCAGCAGCCCCAACTCGGGACAGGAAAGTCGTAGGACCATATATTTT. This encodes CASSPNSGQESRRTIYF.

The V call is TRBV7-9, the J call TRBJ1-1; 8 bases match TRBD1. Germline V lookup: CDR1 SEHNR, CDR2 FQNEAQ (reference sequence). The CDR3 runs 16 residues. The V and J ends lost 5 bases and 1 base, in that order; junction bases with no gene match: 9. CDR3 residues: CASSPARGPGNTEAFF. DNA for the CDR3: TGTGCCAGCAGCCCAGCCAGGGGGCCGGGGAACACTGAAGCTTTCTTT.

The chain has TRBV23-1 and TRBJ2-7, with D hard to call. TRBV23-1 belongs to the ORF category, with a function that is uncertain. The CDR3 extends over 12 amino acids. Trimming pared 4 bases from V and 0 bases from J, leaving 4 bases between. The DNA of the CDR3 is TGCGCCAGCAGTCCTCCCTCCTACGAGCAGTACTTC. Protein product: CASSPPSYEQYF.

This chain joins TRBV11-2 and TRBJ1-5; 8 bases fit TRBD1. V was clipped by 1 base and J by 4 bases; unmatched bases: 3. CDR1 SGHAT and CDR2 FQNNGV come from the germline V gene. This CDR3 region has 15 residues. Here the CDR3 reads CASSLAGGANQPQHF. The CDR3 bases are TGTGCCAGCAGCTTAGCAGGGGGCGCGAATCAGCCCCAGCATTTT.

The V call is TRBV5-1, the J call TRBJ2-2; a weak D match, TRBD1 (5 bases). Germline CDR1 and CDR2: SGHRS and YFSETQ. V lost 6 bases and J 0 bases, leaving 9 bases between the germline ends. CDR3 size: 14 residues. The CDR3 protein is CASTPTANTGELFF. CDR3 coding DNA: TGCGCCAGCACCCCGACAGCGAACACCGGGGAGCTGTTTTTT.

CDR3 region: CASSLTSGGASSNEQFF. CDR3 nucleotides: TGTGCCAGCAGCTTAACTAGCGGGGGGGCGAGTAGCAATGAGCAGTTCTTC. The rearrangement links TRBV7-3 to TRBJ2-1; 11 bases align to TRBD2. Germline CDR1 reads SGHTA; CDR2 reads FQGTGA. V lost 0 bases, J lost 6 bases, and 7 bases stayed unmatched. The CDR3 contains 17 residues.

This clone was detected once. The V and J genes are TRBV28 and TRBJ1-4; 9 bases line up with TRBD1. Germline CDR1 reads MDHEN; CDR2 reads SYDVKM. J gave up 3 bases and V 3 bases, and 5 bases lay outside the gene matches. The length of the CDR3 is 16 residues. The CDR3 here is CASSLLRQGANEKLFF. CDR3 nucleotides: TGTGCCAGCAGTTTGCTACGACAGGGGGCTAATGAAAAACTGTTTTTT.

This clone was seen a few times. The rearrangement joins TRBV9 to TRBJ1-1; D call uncertain. With 3 bases removed from V and 1 base from J, the gap between germline ends came to 10 bases. This CDR3 is built from 14 residues. CDR1 is SGDLS and CDR2 is YYNGEE in the germline V gene. CDR3 region: CASSALRENTEAFF. The CDR3 coding sequence is TGTGCCAGCAGCGCCCTCCGGGAGAACACTGAAGCTTTCTTT.

The rearrangement joins TRBV29-1 to TRBJ2-5, with 9 bases matching TRBD1. This CDR3 contains 12 residues. J was trimmed by 1 base and V by 6 bases; bases with no gene match: 0. Germline V gene lookup returns CDR1 SQVTM and CDR2 ANQGSEA. The CDR3 DNA is TGCAGCGTGGGACAGGGCCAAGAGACCCAGTACTTC. This codes for CSVGQGQETQYF.

This clone appeared a single time. This chain joins TRBV30 and TRBJ2-3, with 10 bases matching TRBD1. Germline-derived CDR1 and CDR2 are GTSNPN and SVGIG (reference sequence). CDR3 length: 20 residues. The ends lost 2 bases at V and 0 bases at J; junction bases unmatched: 17. This CDR3 reads CAWSFTGQGTSLSSTDTQYF. Written as DNA, the CDR3 is TGTGCCTGGAGTTTTACGGGACAGGGGACTTCTTTATCTAGCACAGATACGCAGTATTTT.

The gene calls are TRBV11-3 and TRBJ2-6; 8 nucleotides match TRBD1. V was clipped by 5 bases and J by 1 base; unmatched bases: 16. This CDR3 has 20 amino acids. Per the germline V gene, CDR1 is SGHNT and CDR2 is YENEEA. The CDR3 bases are TGTGCCAGCAGCGACCCCCGACAGGGGAACTACCTTTCTGGGGCCAACGTCCTGACTTTC. Its protein is CASSDPRQGNYLSGANVLTF.